This TCR beta chain was sequenced in a study of blood T cell repertoires in COVID-19. Study summary: The samples span acute and convalescent COVID-19 from the United States, Italy and Spain. T cells, B-cell-depleted T cells, or PBMCs supplied cDNA or gDNA.

Original processing methods: Amplified reference gene primers provided the basis for estimating nucleated cell counts. Sequenced by immunoSEQ multiplex PCR; TCRdb stores in-frame clones only, minus some. That table gives V, J and clone size, and the DNA gave D and trimming. Of about 70,000 clones in the sample, over 75% were seen once. The ends lost 5 bases at V and 10 bases at J; junction bases unmatched: 3. There are 11 residues in the CDR3. Germline V gives CDR1 SGHRS, CDR2 YFSETQ. V and J are TRBV5-1 and TRBJ2-1; 7 positions agree with TRBD2. Specimen: peripheral blood. This receptor was identified in a woman younger than 35 with acute or convalescent COVID-19. The CDR3 here is CASRAGLEQFF. The CDR3 region has the DNA TGCGCCAGCAGAGCGGGACTAGAGCAGTTCTTC.